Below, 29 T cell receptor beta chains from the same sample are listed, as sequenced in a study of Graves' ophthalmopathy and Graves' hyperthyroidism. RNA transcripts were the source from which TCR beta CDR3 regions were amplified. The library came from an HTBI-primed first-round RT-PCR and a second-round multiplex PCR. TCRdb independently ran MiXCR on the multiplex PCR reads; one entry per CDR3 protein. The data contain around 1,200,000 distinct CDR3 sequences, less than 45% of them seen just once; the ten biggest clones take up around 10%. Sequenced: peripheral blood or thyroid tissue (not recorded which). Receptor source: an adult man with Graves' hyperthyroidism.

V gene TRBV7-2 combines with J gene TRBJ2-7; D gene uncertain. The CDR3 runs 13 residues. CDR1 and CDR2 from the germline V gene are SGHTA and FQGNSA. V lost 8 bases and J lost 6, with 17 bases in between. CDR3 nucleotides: TGTGCCAGCCGCCCGGGTCCGACGCGCGAGCAGTACTTC. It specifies CASRPGPTREQYF. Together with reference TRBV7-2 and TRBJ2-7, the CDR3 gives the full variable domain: GAGVSQSPSNKVTEKGKDVELRCDPISGHTALYWYRQSLGQGLEFLIYFQGNSAPDKSGLPSDRFSAERTGGSVSTLTIQRTQQEDSAVYLCASRPGPTREQYFGPGTRLTVT.

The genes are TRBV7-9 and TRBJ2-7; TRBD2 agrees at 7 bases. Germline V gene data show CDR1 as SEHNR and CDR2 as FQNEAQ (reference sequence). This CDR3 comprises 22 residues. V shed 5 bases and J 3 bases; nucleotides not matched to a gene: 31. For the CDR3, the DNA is TGTGCCAGCAGCCCCTCAGGGCGATGGACTGAAGCTTGGTTGGGGGGGAACTACGAGCAGTACTTC. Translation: CASSPSGRWTEAWLGGNYEQYF.

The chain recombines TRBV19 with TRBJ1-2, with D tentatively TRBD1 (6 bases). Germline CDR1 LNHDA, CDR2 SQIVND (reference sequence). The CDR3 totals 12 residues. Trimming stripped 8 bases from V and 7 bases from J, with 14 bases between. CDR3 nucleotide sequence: TGTGCCAGTTACGGAACAGGGTTTGGCTACACCTTC. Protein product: CASYGTGFGYTF.

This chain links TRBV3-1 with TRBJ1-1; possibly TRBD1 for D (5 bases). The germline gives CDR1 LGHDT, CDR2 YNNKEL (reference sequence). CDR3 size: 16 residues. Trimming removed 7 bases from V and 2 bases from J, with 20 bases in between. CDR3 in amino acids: CASKPGAQGLNTEAFF. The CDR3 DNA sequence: TGTGCCAGCAAGCCCGGAGCTCAGGGATTAAACACTGAAGCTTTCTTT.

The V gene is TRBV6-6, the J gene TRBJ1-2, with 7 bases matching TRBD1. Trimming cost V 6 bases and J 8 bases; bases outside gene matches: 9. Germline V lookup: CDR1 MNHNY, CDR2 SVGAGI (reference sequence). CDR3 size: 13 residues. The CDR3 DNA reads TGTGCCAGCAGACGAGACAGGGTAGTCGGCTACACCTTC. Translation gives CASRRDRVVGYTF.

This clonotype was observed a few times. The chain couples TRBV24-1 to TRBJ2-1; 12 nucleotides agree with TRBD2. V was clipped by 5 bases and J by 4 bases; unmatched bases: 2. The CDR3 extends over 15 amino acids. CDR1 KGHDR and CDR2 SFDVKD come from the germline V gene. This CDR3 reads CATSGTSGTYNEQFF. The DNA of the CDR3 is TGTGCCACCAGTGGGACTAGCGGGACGTACAATGAGCAGTTCTTC.

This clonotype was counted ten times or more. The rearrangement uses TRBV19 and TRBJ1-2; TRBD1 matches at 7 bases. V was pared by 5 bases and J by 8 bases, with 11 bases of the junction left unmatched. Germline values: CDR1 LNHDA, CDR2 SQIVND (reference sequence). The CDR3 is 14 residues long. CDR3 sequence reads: CASSLEGTAHGYTF. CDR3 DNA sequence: TGTGCCAGTAGTTTGGAAGGGACAGCTCACGGCTACACCTTC.

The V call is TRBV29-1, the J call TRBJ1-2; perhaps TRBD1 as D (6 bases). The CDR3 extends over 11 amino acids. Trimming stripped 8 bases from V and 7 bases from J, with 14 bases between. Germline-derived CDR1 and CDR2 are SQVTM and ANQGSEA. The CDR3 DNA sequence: TGCAGCACCACAGGGCGGTCTGGCTACACCTTC. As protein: CSTTGRSGYTF.

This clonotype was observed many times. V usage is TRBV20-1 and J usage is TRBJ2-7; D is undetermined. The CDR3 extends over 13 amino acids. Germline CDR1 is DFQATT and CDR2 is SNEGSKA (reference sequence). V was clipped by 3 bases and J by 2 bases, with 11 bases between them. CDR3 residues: CSARAPTTYEQYF. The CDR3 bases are TGCAGTGCTAGGGCCCCGACGACCTACGAGCAGTACTTC.

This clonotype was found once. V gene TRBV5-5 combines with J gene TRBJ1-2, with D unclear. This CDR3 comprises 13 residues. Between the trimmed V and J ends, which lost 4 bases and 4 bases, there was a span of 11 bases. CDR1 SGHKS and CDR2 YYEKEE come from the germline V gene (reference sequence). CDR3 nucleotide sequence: TGTGCCAGCAGCGAGGACTCGTCCTATGGCTACACCTTC. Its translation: CASSEDSSYGYTF.

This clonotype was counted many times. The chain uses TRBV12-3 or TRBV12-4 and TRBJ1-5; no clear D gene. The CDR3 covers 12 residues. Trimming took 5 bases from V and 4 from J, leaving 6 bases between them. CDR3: CASSRRNQPQHF. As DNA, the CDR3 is TGTGCCAGCAGTCGAAGGAATCAGCCCCAGCATTTT.

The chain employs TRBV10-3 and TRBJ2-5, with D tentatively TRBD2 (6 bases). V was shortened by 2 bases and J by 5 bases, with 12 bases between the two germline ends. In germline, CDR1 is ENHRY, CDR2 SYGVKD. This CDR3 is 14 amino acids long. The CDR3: CAISELAGRETQYF. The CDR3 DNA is TGTGCCATCAGTGAGCTGGCAGGGAGGGAGACCCAGTACTTC.

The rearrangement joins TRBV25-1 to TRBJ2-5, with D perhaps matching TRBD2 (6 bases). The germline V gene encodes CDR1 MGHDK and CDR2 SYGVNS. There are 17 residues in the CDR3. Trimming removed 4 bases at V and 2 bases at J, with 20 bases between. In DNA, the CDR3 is TGTGCCAGCAGTGCCGCCCGCGGGGCGGGGAAACAAGAGACCCAGTACTTC. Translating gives CASSAARGAGKQETQYF.

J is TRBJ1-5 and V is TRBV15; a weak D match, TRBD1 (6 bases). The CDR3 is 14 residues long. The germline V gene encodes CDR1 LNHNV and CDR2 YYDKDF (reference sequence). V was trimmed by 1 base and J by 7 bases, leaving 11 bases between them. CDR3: CATSRGGGLQPQHF. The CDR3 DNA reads TGTGCCACCAGCAGAGGAGGGGGGTTGCAGCCCCAGCATTTT.

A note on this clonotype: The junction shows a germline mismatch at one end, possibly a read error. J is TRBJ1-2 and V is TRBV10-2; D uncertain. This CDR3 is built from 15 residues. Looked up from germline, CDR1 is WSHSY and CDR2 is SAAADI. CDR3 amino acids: CASSYGGRINYGYTF. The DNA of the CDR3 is TGTGCCAGCAGTTACGGTGGCAGAATTAACTATGGCTACACCTTC.

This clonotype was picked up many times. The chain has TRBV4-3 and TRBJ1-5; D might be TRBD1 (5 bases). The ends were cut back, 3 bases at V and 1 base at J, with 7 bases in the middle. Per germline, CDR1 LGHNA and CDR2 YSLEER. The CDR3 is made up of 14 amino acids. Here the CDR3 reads CASSQRQSNQPQHF. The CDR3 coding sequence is TGCGCCAGCAGCCAGCGACAGAGCAATCAGCCCCAGCATTTT.

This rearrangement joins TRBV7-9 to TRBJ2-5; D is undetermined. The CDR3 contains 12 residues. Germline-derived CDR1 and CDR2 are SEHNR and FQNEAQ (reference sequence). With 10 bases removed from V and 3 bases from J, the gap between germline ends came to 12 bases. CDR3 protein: CAITPREETQYF. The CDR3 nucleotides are TGTGCCATCACGCCTCGGGAAGAGACCCAGTACTTC. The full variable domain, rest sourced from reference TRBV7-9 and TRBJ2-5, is DTGVSQNPRHKITKRGQNVTFRCDPISEHNRLYWYRQTLGQGPEFLTYFQNEAQLEKSRLLSDRFSAERPKGSFSTLEIQRTEQGDSAMYLCAITPREETQYFGPGTRLLVL.

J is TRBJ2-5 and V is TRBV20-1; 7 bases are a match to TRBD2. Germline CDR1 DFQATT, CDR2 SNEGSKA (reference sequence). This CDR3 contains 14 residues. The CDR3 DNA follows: TGCAGCACCGACCGGGGGAGGGCGGAAGAGACCCAGTACTTC. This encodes CSTDRGRAEETQYF.

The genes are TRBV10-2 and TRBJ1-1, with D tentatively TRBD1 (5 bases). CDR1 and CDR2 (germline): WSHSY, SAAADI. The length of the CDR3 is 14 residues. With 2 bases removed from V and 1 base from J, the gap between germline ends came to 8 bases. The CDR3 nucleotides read TGCGCCAGCAGTGAGGGGGGAAGGAACACTGAAGCTTTCTTT. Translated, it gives CASSEGGRNTEAFF.

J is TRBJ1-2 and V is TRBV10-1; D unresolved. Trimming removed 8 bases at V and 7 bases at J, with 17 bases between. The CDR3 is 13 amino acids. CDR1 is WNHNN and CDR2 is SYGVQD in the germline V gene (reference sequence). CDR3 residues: CASVEARDAGYTF. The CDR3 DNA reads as TGCGCCAGCGTTGAGGCCAGAGACGCTGGCTACACCTTC.

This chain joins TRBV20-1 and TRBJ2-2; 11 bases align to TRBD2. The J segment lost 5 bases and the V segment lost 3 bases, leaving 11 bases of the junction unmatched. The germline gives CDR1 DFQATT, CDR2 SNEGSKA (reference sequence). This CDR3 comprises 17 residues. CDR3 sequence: CSASDLAGGLGTGELFF. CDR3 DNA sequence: TGCAGTGCTAGCGATTTAGCGGGGGGGCTCGGAACCGGGGAGCTGTTTTTT.

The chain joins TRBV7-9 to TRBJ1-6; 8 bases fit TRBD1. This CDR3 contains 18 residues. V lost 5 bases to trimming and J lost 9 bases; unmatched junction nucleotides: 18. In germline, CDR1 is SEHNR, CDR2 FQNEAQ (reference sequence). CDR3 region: CASSTGLDRAESVSPLHF. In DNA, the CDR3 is TGTGCCAGCAGCACCGGCTTGGACAGGGCGGAATCTGTTTCACCCCTCCACTTT. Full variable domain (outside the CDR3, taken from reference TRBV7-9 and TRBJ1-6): DTGVSQNPRHKITKRGQNVTFRCDPISEHNRLYWYRQTLGQGPEFLTYFQNEAQLEKSRLLSDRFSAERPKGSFSTLEIQRTEQGDSAMYLCASSTGLDRAESVSPLHFGNGTRLTVT.

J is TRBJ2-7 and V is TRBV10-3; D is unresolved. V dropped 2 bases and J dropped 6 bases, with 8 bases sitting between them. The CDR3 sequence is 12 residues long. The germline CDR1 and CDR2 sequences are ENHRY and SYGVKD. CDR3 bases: TGTGCCATCAGTGAGACGAGAGGCGAGCAGTACTTC. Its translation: CAISETRGEQYF.

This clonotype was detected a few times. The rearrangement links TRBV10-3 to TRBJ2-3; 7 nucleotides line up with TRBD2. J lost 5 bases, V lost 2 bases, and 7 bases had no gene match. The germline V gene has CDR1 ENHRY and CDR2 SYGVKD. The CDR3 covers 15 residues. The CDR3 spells CAISEISGEKDTQYF. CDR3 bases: TGTGCCATCAGTGAGATCAGCGGGGAGAAAGATACGCAGTATTTT.

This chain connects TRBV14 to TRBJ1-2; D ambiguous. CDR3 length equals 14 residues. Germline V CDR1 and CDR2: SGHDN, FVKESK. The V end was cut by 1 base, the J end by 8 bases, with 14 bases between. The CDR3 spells CASSQVGGIAGYTF. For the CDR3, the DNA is TGTGCCAGCAGCCAAGTTGGTGGTATTGCCGGCTACACCTTC.

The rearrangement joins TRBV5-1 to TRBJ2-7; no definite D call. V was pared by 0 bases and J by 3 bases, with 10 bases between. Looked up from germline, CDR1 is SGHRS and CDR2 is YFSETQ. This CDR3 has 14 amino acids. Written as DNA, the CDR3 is TGCGCCAGCAGCTTGGGTTACAATCTCTACGAGCAGTACTTC. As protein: CASSLGYNLYEQYF.

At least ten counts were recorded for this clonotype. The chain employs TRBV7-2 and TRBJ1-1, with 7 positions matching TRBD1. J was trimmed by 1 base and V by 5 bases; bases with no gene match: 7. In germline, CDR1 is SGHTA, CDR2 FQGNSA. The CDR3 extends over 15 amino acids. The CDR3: CASSPGQVGNTEAFF. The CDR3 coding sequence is TGTGCCAGCAGCCCTGGACAGGTCGGGAACACTGAAGCTTTCTTT.

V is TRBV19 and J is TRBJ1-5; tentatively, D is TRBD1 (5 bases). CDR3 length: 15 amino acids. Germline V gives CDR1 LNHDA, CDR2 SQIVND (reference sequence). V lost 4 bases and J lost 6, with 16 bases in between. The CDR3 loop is CASSKSGTLGQPQHF. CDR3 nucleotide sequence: TGTGCCAGTAGTAAGTCCGGGACTTTGGGTCAGCCCCAGCATTTT.

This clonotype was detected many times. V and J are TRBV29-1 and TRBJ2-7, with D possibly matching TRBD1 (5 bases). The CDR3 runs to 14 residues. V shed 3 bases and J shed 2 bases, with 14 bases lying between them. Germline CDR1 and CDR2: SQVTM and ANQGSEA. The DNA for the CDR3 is TGCAGCGTTGAGGCAGGGTTGGCCACCTACGAGCAGTACTTC. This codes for CSVEAGLATYEQYF.